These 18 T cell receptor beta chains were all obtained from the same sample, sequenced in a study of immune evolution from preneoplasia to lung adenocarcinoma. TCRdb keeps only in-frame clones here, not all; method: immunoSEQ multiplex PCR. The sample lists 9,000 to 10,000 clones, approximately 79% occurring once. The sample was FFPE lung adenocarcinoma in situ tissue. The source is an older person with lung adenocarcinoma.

In DNA form, the CDR3 reads TGTGCCAGCAGCCAGGGGGCAGTGAACACCGGGGAGCTGTTTTTT. As protein: CASSQGAVNTGELFF. The chain couples TRBV4-2 to TRBJ2-2, with D possibly matching TRBD1 (6 bases). CDR3 length: 15 amino acids. V lost 3 bases to trimming and J lost 1 base, with 9 bases between them. Germline V lookup: CDR1 LGHNA, CDR2 YNFKEQ.

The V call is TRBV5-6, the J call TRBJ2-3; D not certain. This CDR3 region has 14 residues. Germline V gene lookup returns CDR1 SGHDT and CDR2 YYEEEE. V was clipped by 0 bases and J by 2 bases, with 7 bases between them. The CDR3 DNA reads TGTGCCAGCAGCTTGGTCTCAACCACAGATACGCAGTATTTT. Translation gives CASSLVSTTDTQYF.

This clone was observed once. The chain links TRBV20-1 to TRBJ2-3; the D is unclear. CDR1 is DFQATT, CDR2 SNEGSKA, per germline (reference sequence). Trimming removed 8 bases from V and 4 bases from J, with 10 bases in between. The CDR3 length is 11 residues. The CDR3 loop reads CSFRKPDTQYF. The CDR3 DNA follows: TGCAGTTTCAGGAAGCCAGATACGCAGTATTTT.

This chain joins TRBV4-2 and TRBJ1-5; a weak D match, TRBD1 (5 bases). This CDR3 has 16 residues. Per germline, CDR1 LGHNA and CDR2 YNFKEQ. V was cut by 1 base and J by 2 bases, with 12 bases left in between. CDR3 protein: CASSQVFQGGNQPQHF. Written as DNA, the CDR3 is TGTGCCAGCAGCCAAGTTTTCCAGGGCGGCAATCAGCCCCAGCATTTT.

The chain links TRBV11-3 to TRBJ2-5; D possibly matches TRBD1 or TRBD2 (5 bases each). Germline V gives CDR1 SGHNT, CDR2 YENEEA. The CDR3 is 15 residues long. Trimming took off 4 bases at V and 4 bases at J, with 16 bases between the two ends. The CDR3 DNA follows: TGTGCCAGCAGCTCCCCCAGGGAGTGGTCAGAGACCCAGTACTTC. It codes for CASSSPREWSETQYF.

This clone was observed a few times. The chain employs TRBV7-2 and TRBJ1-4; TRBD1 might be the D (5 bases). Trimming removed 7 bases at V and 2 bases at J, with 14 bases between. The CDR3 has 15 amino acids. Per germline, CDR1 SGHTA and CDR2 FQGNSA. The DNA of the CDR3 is TGTGCCAGCACACGACAAGGGGATACTAATGAAAAACTGTTTTTT. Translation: CASTRQGDTNEKLFF.

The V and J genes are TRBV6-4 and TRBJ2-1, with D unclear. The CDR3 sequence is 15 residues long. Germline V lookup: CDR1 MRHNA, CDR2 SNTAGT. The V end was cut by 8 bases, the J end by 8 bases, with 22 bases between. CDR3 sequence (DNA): TGTGCCAGCGTCCTCGATGGATCATACGAGGATGAGCAGTTCTTC. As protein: CASVLDGSYEDEQFF.

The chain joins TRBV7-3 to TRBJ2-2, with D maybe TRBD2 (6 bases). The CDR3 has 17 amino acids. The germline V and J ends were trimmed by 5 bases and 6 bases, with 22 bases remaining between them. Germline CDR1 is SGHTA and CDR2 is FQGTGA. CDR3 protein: CASSPVAGSSAPGELFF. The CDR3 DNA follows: TGTGCCAGCAGCCCAGTCGCGGGCTCTAGCGCTCCCGGGGAGCTGTTTTTT.

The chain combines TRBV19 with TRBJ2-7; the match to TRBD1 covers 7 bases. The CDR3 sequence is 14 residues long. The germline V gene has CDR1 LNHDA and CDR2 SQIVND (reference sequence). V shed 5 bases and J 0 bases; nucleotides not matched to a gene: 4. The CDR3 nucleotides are TGTGCCAGTAGTCCCGGGACAGCCTCCTACGAGCAGTACTTC. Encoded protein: CASSPGTASYEQYF. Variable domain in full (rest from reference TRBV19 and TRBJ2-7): DGGITQSPKYLFRKEGQNVTLSCEQNLNHDAMYWYRQDPGQGLRLIYYSQIVNDFQKGDIAEGYSVSREKKESFPLTVTSAQKNPTAFYLCASSPGTASYEQYFGPGTRLTVT.

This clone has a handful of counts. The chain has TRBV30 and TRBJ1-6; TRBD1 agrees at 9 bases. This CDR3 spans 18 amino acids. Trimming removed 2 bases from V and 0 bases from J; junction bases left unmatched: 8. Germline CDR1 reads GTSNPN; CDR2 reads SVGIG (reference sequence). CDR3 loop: CAWSFGGTGSSYNSPLHF. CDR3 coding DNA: TGTGCCTGGAGTTTTGGAGGGACAGGGAGCTCCTATAATTCACCCCTCCACTTT. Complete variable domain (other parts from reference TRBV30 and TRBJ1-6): SQTIHQWPATLVQPVGSPLSLECTVEGTSNPNLYWYRQAAGRGLQLLFYSVGIGQISSEVPQNLSASRPQDRQFILSSKKLLLSDSGFYLCAWSFGGTGSSYNSPLHFGNGTRLTVT.

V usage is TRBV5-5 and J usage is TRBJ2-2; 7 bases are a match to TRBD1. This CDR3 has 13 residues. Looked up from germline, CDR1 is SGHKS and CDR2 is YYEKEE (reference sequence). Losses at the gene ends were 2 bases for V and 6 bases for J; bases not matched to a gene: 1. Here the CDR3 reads CASSLGTAGELFF. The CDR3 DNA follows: TGTGCCAGCAGCTTAGGGACAGCCGGGGAGCTGTTTTTT.

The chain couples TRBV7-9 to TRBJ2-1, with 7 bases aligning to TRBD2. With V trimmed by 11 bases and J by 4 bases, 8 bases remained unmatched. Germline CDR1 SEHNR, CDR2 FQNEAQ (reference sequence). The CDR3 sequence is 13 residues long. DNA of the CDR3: TGTGCCGCAGGGACTAACAAGTACAATGAGCAGTTCTTC. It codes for CAAGTNKYNEQFF.

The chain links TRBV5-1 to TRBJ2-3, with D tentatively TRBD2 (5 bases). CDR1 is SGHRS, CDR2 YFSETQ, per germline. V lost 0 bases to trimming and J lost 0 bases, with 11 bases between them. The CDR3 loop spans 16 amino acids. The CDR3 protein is CASSLEQTTSTDTQYF. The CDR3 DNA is TGCGCCAGCAGCTTGGAGCAGACTACTAGCACAGATACGCAGTATTTT.

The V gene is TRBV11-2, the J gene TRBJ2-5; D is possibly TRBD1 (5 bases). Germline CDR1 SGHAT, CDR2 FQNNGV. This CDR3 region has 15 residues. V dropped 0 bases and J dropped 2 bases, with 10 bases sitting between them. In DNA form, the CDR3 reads TGTGCCAGCAGCTTAGAACCAGGGCCTCAAGAGACCCAGTACTTC. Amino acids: CASSLEPGPQETQYF. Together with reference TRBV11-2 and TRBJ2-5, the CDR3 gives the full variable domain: EAGVAQSPRYKIIEKRQSVAFWCNPISGHATLYWYQQILGQGPKLLIQFQNNGVVDDSQLPKDRFSAERLKGVDSTLKIQPAKLEDSAVYLCASSLEPGPQETQYFGPGTRLLVL.

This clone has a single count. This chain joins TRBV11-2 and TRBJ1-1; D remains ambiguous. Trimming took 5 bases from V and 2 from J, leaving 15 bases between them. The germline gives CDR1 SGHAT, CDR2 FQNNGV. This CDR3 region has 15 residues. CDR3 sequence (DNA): TGTGCCAGCAGCCAGCCAATTGAATACAACACTGAAGCTTTCTTT. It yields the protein CASSQPIEYNTEAFF.

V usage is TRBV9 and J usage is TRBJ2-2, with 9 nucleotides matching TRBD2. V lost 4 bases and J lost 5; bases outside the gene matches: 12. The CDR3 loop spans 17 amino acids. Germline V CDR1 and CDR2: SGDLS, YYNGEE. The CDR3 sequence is CASSPLPGLASTGELFF. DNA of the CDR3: TGTGCCAGCAGCCCCCTTCCGGGACTAGCCTCTACCGGGGAGCTGTTTTTT.

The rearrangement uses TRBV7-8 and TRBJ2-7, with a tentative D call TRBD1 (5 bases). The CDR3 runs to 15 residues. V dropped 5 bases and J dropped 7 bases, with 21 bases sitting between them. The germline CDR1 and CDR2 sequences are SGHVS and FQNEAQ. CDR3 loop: CASSISSGHRREQYF. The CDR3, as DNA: TGTGCCAGCAGCATTAGCTCAGGACACCGCCGGGAGCAGTACTTC.

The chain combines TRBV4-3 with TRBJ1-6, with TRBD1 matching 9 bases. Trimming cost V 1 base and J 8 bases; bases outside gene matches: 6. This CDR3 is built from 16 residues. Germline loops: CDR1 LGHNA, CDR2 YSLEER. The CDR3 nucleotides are TGCGCCAGCAGCCAAGGGACAGGGGTTGCGTATTCACCCCTCCACTTT. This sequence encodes CASSQGTGVAYSPLHF.